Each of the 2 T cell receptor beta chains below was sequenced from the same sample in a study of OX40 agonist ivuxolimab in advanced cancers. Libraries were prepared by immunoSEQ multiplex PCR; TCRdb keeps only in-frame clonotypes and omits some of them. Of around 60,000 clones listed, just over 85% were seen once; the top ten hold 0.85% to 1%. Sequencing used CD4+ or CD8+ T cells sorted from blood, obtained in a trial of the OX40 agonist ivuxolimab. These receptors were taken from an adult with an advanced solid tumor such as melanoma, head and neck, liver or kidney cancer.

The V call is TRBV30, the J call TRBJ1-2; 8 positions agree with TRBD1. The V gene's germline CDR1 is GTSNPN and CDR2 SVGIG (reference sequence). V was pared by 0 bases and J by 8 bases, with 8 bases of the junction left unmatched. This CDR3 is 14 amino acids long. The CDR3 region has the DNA TGTGCCTGGAGTGTATCCCGGACAGGGAAGGGCTACACCTTC. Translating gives CAWSVSRTGKGYTF.

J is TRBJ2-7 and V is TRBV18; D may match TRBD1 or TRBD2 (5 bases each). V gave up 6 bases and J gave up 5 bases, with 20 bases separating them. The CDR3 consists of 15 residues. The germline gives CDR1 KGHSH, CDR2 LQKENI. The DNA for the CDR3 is TGTGCCAGCTCCCGTGGGACCTCGATCCTGGACGAGCAGTACTTC. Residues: CASSRGTSILDEQYF.